The 10 T cell receptor beta chains in this list originate from one sample, sequenced in a study of regulatory T cells in long-lasting Graves disease. The sample's time point: persistent/refractory GD, antithyroid drugs over 5 years with positive TRAb. RNA from PBMCs was the source of the TCR library. Building of the TCR beta libraries involved iRepertoire HTBI primers and Arm-PCR of CDR3 regions. TCRdb redid the calling of the multiplex PCR reads with MiXCR, one entry per CDR3 protein. The table has 500,000 to 700,000 distinct CDR3 sequences, about 30% seen once. The sequenced sample was peripheral blood mononuclear cells (PBMCs), obtained when the disease was refractory, from a patient treated with antithyroid drugs. Receptors were obtained from a female donor with Graves disease.

V gene TRBV19 combines with J gene TRBJ1-5, with D tentatively TRBD1 (5 bases). The CDR3 consists of 14 residues. Germline V lookup: CDR1 LNHDA, CDR2 SQIVND (reference sequence). The V end was cut by 4 bases, the J end by 1 base, with 8 bases between. The CDR3: CASSRKGSNQPQHF. The CDR3 DNA sequence: TGTGCCAGTAGTAGGAAGGGGAGCAATCAGCCCCAGCATTTT.

This clonotype was observed a few times. V gene TRBV7-2 combines with J gene TRBJ2-5; the match to TRBD1 covers 11 bases. V trimming: 5 bases; J trimming: 5 bases; junction bases outside the gene matches: 7. The V gene's germline CDR1 is SGHTA and CDR2 FQGNSA. The CDR3 sequence is 15 residues long. The DNA for the CDR3 is TGTGCCAGCAGCCAGGGGACAGGGGGTCTGGAGACCCAGTACTTC. Amino acids: CASSQGTGGLETQYF.

For this clonotype: The final CDR3 position lacks the conserved phenylalanine or tryptophan, pointing to a likely read error. The chain carries TRBV6-2 or TRBV6-3 and TRBJ1-2; the D gene is possibly TRBD1 (5 bases). The CDR3 runs 15 residues. From germline, CDR1 is MNHEY and CDR2 SVGEGT. V was cut by 8 bases and J by 2 bases, with 18 bases left in between. The CDR3 coding sequence is TGTGCCAGCCATCCCCCGGGGGTCGGGAACTATGGCTACACCCTC. As protein: CASHPPGVGNYGYTL.

The chain has TRBV4-2 and TRBJ2-7; unclear D gene. Per germline, CDR1 LGHNA and CDR2 YNFKEQ. This CDR3 region has 15 residues. V shed 0 bases and J shed 0 bases, with 9 bases lying between them. As DNA, the CDR3 is TGTGCCAGCAGCCAAGAGGCGGCTAGCTCCTACGAGCAGTACTTC. Residues: CASSQEAASSYEQYF.

Concerning this clonotype itself: It may be a read error: a sequence one base away is much more abundant. The chain links TRBV28 to TRBJ1-1; tentative D call: TRBD1 (5 bases). Trimming pared 4 bases from V and 10 bases from J, leaving 13 bases between. The CDR3 length is 12 residues. Germline CDR1 and CDR2: MDHEN and SYDVKM. CDR3 nucleotide sequence: TGTGCCAGCAGTTCCGCGACAGCGGTAGCTTTCTTT. Protein product: CASSSATAVAFF.

The rearrangement joins TRBV7-9 to TRBJ2-7; the match to TRBD1 covers 9 bases. This CDR3 is 14 amino acids long. V lost 8 bases and J lost 5; bases outside the gene matches: 10. Germline V gene data show CDR1 as SEHNR and CDR2 as FQNEAQ (reference sequence). This CDR3 reads CASLRTGVGNEQYF. CDR3 nucleotide sequence: TGTGCCAGCCTTCGGACAGGGGTAGGAAACGAGCAGTACTTC. Full variable domain (missing parts from reference TRBV7-9 and TRBJ2-7): DTGVSQNPRHKITKRGQNVTFRCDPISEHNRLYWYRQTLGQGPEFLTYFQNEAQLEKSRLLSDRFSAERPKGSFSTLEIQRTEQGDSAMYLCASLRTGVGNEQYFGPGTRLTVT.

This clonotype was seen only a few times. The chain couples TRBV7-4 to TRBJ2-5, with D tentatively TRBD1 or TRBD2 (5 bases each). Germline CDR1 is SGHVT and CDR2 is SQSDAQ. Trimming shortened V by 2 bases and J by 4 bases, and 23 bases separated the two germline ends. CDR3 length equals 18 residues. In DNA, the CDR3 is TGTGCCAGCAGCTTACTCGGGGCGCGGAATGCCCGGGGAGAGACCCAGTACTTC. Amino acids: CASSLLGARNARGETQYF.

CDR3 protein: CASSLIGSESYEQYF. CDR3 DNA: TGTGCCAGCAGCTTAATCGGGTCAGAGTCCTACGAGCAGTACTTC. The V gene is TRBV7-9, the J gene TRBJ2-7; D call uncertain. The length of the CDR3 is 15 residues. V was shortened by 2 bases and J by 1 base, with 12 bases between the two germline ends. The germline V gene encodes CDR1 SEHNR and CDR2 FQNEAQ (reference sequence). The whole variable domain, remainder taken from reference TRBV7-9 and TRBJ2-7, is DTGVSQNPRHKITKRGQNVTFRCDPISEHNRLYWYRQTLGQGPEFLTYFQNEAQLEKSRLLSDRFSAERPKGSFSTLEIQRTEQGDSAMYLCASSLIGSESYEQYFGPGTRLTVT.

This clonotype was observed a few times. This chain connects TRBV5-1 to TRBJ2-7, with a tentative D call TRBD2 (5 bases). The CDR3 spans 14 residues. Germline CDR1 SGHRS, CDR2 YFSETQ. The V end lost 0 bases, the J end lost 2 bases, and 9 bases lay between the germline ends. The CDR3 DNA sequence: TGCGCCAGCAGCTTGGAAGGGAGCGCCTACGAGCAGTACTTC. It translates to CASSLEGSAYEQYF.

This clonotype was counted ten times or more. The V call is TRBV20-1, the J call TRBJ2-5; D perhaps matches TRBD2 (5 bases). Germline V CDR1 and CDR2: DFQATT, SNEGSKA (reference sequence). The CDR3 is made up of 12 amino acids. With 3 bases removed from V and 4 bases from J, the gap between germline ends came to 9 bases. CDR3 sequence reads: CSASAGPETQYF. The CDR3 nucleotides read TGCAGTGCTAGCGCGGGTCCAGAGACCCAGTACTTC.